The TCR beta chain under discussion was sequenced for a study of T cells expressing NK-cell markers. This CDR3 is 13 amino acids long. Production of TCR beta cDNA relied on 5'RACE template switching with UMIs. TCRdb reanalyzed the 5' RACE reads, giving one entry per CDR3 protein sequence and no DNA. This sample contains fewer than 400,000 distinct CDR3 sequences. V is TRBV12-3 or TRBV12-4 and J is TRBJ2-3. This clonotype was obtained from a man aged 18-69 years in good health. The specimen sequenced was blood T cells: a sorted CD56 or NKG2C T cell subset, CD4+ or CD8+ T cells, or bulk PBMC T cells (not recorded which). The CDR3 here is CASSFSWTDTQYF.